This entry lists 16 T cell receptor beta chains sequenced from one sample in a study of control samples from healthy donors and cancer patients (dated by TCRdb to about 2020). The method behind the library was the immunoSEQ multiplex PCR assay. In its TCRdb copy, this immuneACCESS table keeps in-frame sequences only and misses some clones. Where compared with another copy, unresolved V genes explain less than half of these, and the others have no known cause. Present in this sample are about 100,000 clones, 85% of which were seen just once. 15% to 20% of the sample is taken by the ten largest. Sequencing used blood. These receptors were obtained from a man aged 25 to 40 in good health.

This clone was seen only a few times. The chain recombines TRBV5-1 with TRBJ1-1, with D uncertain. The CDR3 is 13 amino acids. Germline V lookup: CDR1 SGHRS, CDR2 YFSETQ. V gave up 0 bases and J gave up 6 bases, with 9 bases separating them. The DNA for the CDR3 is TGCGCCAGCAGCTTGGATGTGGGAGCTGAAGCTTTCTTT. It specifies CASSLDVGAEAFF.

The rearrangement links TRBV6-2 or TRBV6-3 to TRBJ2-1, with 9 positions matching TRBD1. CDR1 and CDR2 (germline): MNHEY, SVGEGT. CDR3 length: 15 amino acids. Germline trimming cut 2 bases from V and 9 bases from J; bases unmatched to any gene: 8. The CDR3 nucleotides read TGTGCCAGCAGTTACCCCTCCGGGACAGGGTTTGAGCAGTTCTTC. This sequence encodes CASSYPSGTGFEQFF.

The V and J genes are TRBV6-5 and TRBJ1-6; D is undetermined. Germline CDR1 reads MNHEY; CDR2 reads SVGAGI. The CDR3 totals 15 residues. V lost 6 bases to trimming and J lost 7 bases, with 16 bases between them. The CDR3 coding sequence is TGTGCCAGCAGCCTCACCCAGGCGGTAAATTCACCCCTCCACTTT. Translated, it gives CASSLTQAVNSPLHF.

This sequence joins TRBV5-4 and TRBJ2-2, with 7 positions matching TRBD1. Germline V CDR1 and CDR2: SGHNT, YYREEE (reference sequence). Trimming took 2 bases from V and 3 from J; bases not matched to a gene: 4. CDR3 length equals 15 residues. CDR3 residues: CASSFYRGHTGELFF. DNA of the CDR3: TGTGCCAGCAGCTTTTACAGGGGACACACCGGGGAGCTGTTTTTT.

The DNA of the CDR3 is TGTGCCAGCAGTTCCTTAATCCGCTCTGGAAACACCATATATTTT. The encoded protein is CASSSLIRSGNTIYF. The gene calls are TRBV28 and TRBJ1-3; the D is unclear. The germline V gene encodes CDR1 MDHEN and CDR2 SYDVKM. This CDR3 has 15 residues. V was clipped by 4 bases and J by 0 bases, with 10 bases between them. Drawing the rest from reference TRBV28 and TRBJ1-3, the complete variable domain is DVKVTQSSRYLVKRTGEKVFLECVQDMDHENMFWYRQDPGLGLRLIYFSYDVKMKEKGDIPEGYSVSREKKERFSLILESASTNQTSMYLCASSSLIRSGNTIYFGEGSWLTVV.

This sequence joins TRBV11-2 and TRBJ2-5, with unresolved D. The V end lost 1 base, the J end lost 5 bases, and 11 bases lay between the germline ends. Germline CDR1 and CDR2: SGHAT and FQNNGV. This CDR3 comprises 14 residues. The CDR3 loop reads CASSLGRFKETQYF. CDR3 sequence (DNA): TGTGCCAGCAGCTTAGGCAGGTTCAAGGAGACCCAGTACTTC.

The rearrangement joins TRBV9 to TRBJ2-5, with 8 positions matching TRBD2. The CDR3 runs to 17 residues. V lost 0 bases to trimming and J lost 5 bases; unmatched junction nucleotides: 12. Germline CDR1 reads SGDLS; CDR2 reads YYNGEE. CDR3 nucleotides: TGTGCCAGCAGCGTAGTTTGGCGGGGGGCCAATGGGGAGACCCAGTACTTC. Its protein is CASSVVWRGANGETQYF.

This chain uses TRBV19 with TRBJ1-5; no clear D gene. The V and J ends lost 2 bases and 0 bases respectively, with 8 bases between them. Germline CDR1 is LNHDA and CDR2 is SQIVND (reference sequence). This CDR3 comprises 15 residues. This CDR3 is CASSIRQFSNQPQHF. The CDR3 coding sequence is TGTGCCAGTAGTATAAGGCAGTTTAGCAATCAGCCCCAGCATTTT.

The chain uses TRBV25-1 and TRBJ1-6; no clear D gene. V lost 0 bases, J lost 10 bases, and 7 bases lay in between. The germline V gene encodes CDR1 MGHDK and CDR2 SYGVNS. CDR3 length: 13 residues. CDR3 sequence: CASSEYVTSPLHF. The CDR3 DNA is TGTGCCAGCAGTGAATATGTGACATCACCCCTCCACTTT. The full variable domain, rest sourced from reference TRBV25-1 and TRBJ1-6, is EADIYQTPRYLVIGTGKKITLECSQTMGHDKMYWYQQDPGMELHLIHYSYGVNSTEKGDLSSESTVSRIRTEHFPLTLESARPSHTSQYLCASSEYVTSPLHFGNGTRLTVT.

J is TRBJ2-1 and V is TRBV5-6; either TRBD1 or TRBD2 may fit D (5 bases each). Germline CDR1 SGHDT, CDR2 YYEEEE. Trimming cost V 6 bases and J 8 bases, with 12 bases left between them. This CDR3 is 12 amino acids long. DNA of the CDR3: TGTGCCAGCAACATGGGGGTCGATGAGCAGTTCTTC. Protein product: CASNMGVDEQFF.

The chain has TRBV3-1 (or the pseudogene TRBV3-2) and TRBJ1-2; unclear D gene. The CDR3 consists of 13 residues. Trimming removed 0 bases from V and 3 bases from J, with 5 bases in between. Germline values: CDR1 LGHDT, CDR2 YNNKEL (reference sequence). The CDR3 coding sequence is TGTGCCAGCAGCCAAGATAGGGACTATGGCTACACCTTC. Translated, it gives CASSQDRDYGYTF.

The chain links TRBV9 to TRBJ2-5; either TRBD1 or TRBD2 may fit D (6 bases each). Per the germline V gene, CDR1 is SGDLS and CDR2 is YYNGEE. The V end was cut by 0 bases, the J end by 7 bases, with 13 bases between. The CDR3 is 14 amino acids. In DNA, the CDR3 is TGTGCCAGCAGCGTAGTGGGGGGCACGGGGACCCAGTACTTC. Its translation is CASSVVGGTGTQYF.

V is TRBV19 and J is TRBJ2-3, with D unresolved. CDR1 is LNHDA, CDR2 SQIVND, per germline (reference sequence). Deletions cut 4 bases from V and 11 bases from J, with 16 bases between. CDR3 size: 13 residues. The CDR3 bases are TGTGCCAGTAGTACCCCCGGCCGTTTGGGGCAGTATTTT. Translating it yields CASSTPGRLGQYF.

DNA for the CDR3: TGTGCCAGCAGCTTACTGGCCAGGGCGGACAATGAGCAGTTCTTC. It yields the protein CASSLLARADNEQFF. The chain has TRBV7-3 and TRBJ2-1, with D possibly TRBD1 on 5 matching bases. V dropped 2 bases and J dropped 5 bases, with 13 bases sitting between them. The CDR3 consists of 15 residues. Germline CDR1 and CDR2: SGHTA and FQGTGA.

The V call is TRBV9, the J call TRBJ2-3; D is unresolved. V was pared by 3 bases and J by 0 bases, with 17 bases between. CDR3 size: 17 residues. CDR1 is SGDLS, CDR2 YYNGEE, per germline. In DNA form, the CDR3 reads TGTGCCAGCAGCGCGCATCCTTGGGGTACGAGCACAGATACGCAGTATTTT. Protein sequence: CASSAHPWGTSTDTQYF.

The chain joins TRBV2 to TRBJ2-7; D might be TRBD2 (5 bases). V dropped 8 bases and J dropped 0 bases, with 14 bases sitting between them. CDR1 and CDR2 (germline): SNHLY, FYNNEI. The CDR3 has 14 amino acids. The CDR3 DNA is TGTGCCAGCTCTGAGGGCACCAGCTCCTACGAGCAGTACTTC. Translated, it gives CASSEGTSSYEQYF. Drawing the rest from reference TRBV2 and TRBJ2-7, the complete variable domain is EPEVTQTPSHQVTQMGQEVILRCVPISNHLYFYWYRQILGQKVEFLVSFYNNEISEKSEIFDDQFSVERPDGSNFTLKIRSTKLEDSAMYFCASSEGTSSYEQYFGPGTRLTVT.